This T cell receptor (beta chain) is drawn from a study of T-cell reconstitution after alpha-beta-depleted transplantation in children. Unique molecular identifiers were used to barcode this TCRbeta library. TCRdb ran MiXCR on the PCR reads and lists one entry per CDR3 protein. Of hundreds of thousands of distinct CDR3 sequences listed, 9.9% were seen once; the top ten hold around 10%. V lost 3 bases and J lost 0, with 15 bases in between. Germline-derived CDR1 and CDR2 are SEHNR and FQNEAQ (reference sequence). The CDR3 length is 16 residues. This clonotype appeared a few times. The clonotype was recovered from a human donor who donated a stem cell graft to a child with SCID. The chain joins TRBV7-9 to TRBJ2-7; D is possibly TRBD1 (7 bases). The sequencing here drew on PBMCs from the stem cell graft donor, taken from the stem cell graft. CDR3 amino acids: CASSFDVQGGSYEQYF. CDR3 nucleotides: TGTGCCAGCAGCTTTGACGTCCAGGGGGGCTCCTACGAGCAGTACTTC.